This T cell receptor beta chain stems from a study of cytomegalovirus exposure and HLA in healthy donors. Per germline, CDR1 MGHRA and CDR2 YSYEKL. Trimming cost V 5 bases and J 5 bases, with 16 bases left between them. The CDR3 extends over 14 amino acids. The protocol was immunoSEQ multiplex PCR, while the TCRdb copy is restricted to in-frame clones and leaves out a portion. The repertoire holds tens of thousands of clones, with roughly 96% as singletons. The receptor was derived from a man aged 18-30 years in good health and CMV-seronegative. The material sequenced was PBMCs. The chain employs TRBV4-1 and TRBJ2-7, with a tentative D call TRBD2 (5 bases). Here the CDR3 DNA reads TGCGCCAGCAGCTCCGAAGGGAGTAACGACGAGCAGTACTTC. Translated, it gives CASSSEGSNDEQYF.